The 21 T cell receptor beta chains given below trace back to one sample, sequenced in a study of identical twins. TCRdb re-derived calls from the 5' RACE reads in MiXCR, one entry per CDR3 protein. The sample has just under 550,000 distinct CDR3 sequences, around 15% seen once. This same sample was also part of a study on yellow fever vaccine responses in identical twins.

The sample taken for sequencing was CD4+ T cells sorted from blood. These receptors were obtained from a woman aged 18-29 years in good health.

J is TRBJ2-1 and V is TRBV15, with TRBD1 identical over 8 bases. The CDR3 covers 12 residues. The trim removed 4 bases at V and 15 bases at J, leaving 8 bases unmatched. The germline CDR1 and CDR2 sequences are LNHNV and YYDKDF (reference sequence). CDR3 nucleotide sequence: TGTGCCACCAGCATGGACAGGGTCACTGCGTTCTTC. Translating gives CATSMDRVTAFF.

In regard to this clonotype: Mismatch with germline at one junction end may stem from a read error. The chain carries TRBV28 and TRBJ2-6, with D perhaps TRBD1 (5 bases). The CDR3 sequence is 17 residues long. The germline V gene has CDR1 MDHEN and CDR2 SYDVKM. As DNA, the CDR3 is TGTGCCAGCAGTGGGTCAGGGATCCGCTCTGGGGCCAACGTCCTGTCTTTC. Amino acids: CASSGSGIRSGANVLSF.

The rearrangement links TRBV11-2 to TRBJ1-5; TRBD1 agrees at 7 bases. The CDR3 runs 18 residues. J was trimmed by 0 bases and V by 2 bases; bases with no gene match: 10. Germline V gives CDR1 SGHAT, CDR2 FQNNGV. The CDR3 is CASSLPRGSGYSNQPQHF. CDR3 nucleotide sequence: TGTGCCAGCAGCTTACCCAGGGGGTCAGGTTATAGCAATCAGCCCCAGCATTTT. The complete variable domain, with remaining parts taken from reference TRBV11-2 and TRBJ1-5, reads EAGVAQSPRYKIIEKRQSVAFWCNPISGHATLYWYQQILGQGPKLLIQFQNNGVVDDSQLPKDRFSAERLKGVDSTLKIQPAKLEDSAVYLCASSLPRGSGYSNQPQHFGDGTRLSIL.

This rearrangement joins TRBV18 to TRBJ2-7, with unresolved D. The CDR3 contains 13 residues. V lost 1 base and J lost 6, with 10 bases in between. Germline CDR1 and CDR2: KGHSH and LQKENI. Here the CDR3 reads CASSPLGSGEQYF. The CDR3 nucleotides are TGTGCCAGCTCACCACTTGGGTCCGGCGAGCAGTACTTC.

This clonotype appeared many times. This sequence joins TRBV5-1 and TRBJ2-1; 8 bases line up with TRBD2. The ends lost 0 bases at V and 5 bases at J; junction bases unmatched: 4. The CDR3 contains 15 residues. Germline-derived CDR1 and CDR2 are SGHRS and YFSETQ. The DNA of the CDR3 is TGCGCCAGCAGCTTGGGGGGACTAGTGAACAATGAGCAGTTCTTC. It is translated as CASSLGGLVNNEQFF.

The rearrangement uses TRBV20-1 and TRBJ2-5; 7 bases line up with TRBD2. CDR1 is DFQATT, CDR2 SNEGSKA, per germline (reference sequence). The V and J ends lost 6 bases and 2 bases, in that order; junction bases with no gene match: 3. This CDR3 has 12 residues. The CDR3 region has the DNA TGCAGTGCGAAGGGACTACAAGAGACCCAGTACTTC. Protein sequence: CSAKGLQETQYF.

This clonotype appeared a few times. This chain uses TRBV2 with TRBJ2-7, with TRBD1 matching over 7 bases. Germline V gene sequence: CDR1 SNHLY, CDR2 FYNNEI. V lost 7 bases, J lost 4 bases, and 10 bases stayed unmatched. This CDR3 spans 14 amino acids. The CDR3 is CASTYRDSEYEQYV. The CDR3 coding sequence is TGTGCCAGCACTTATCGGGACAGTGAGTACGAGCAGTACGTC.

This clonotype was picked up a small number of times. The chain employs TRBV11-1 and TRBJ2-1; the match to TRBD2 covers 9 bases. The trim removed 3 bases at V and 5 bases at J, leaving 23 bases unmatched. The germline CDR1 and CDR2 sequences are SGHAT and FQDESV (reference sequence). This CDR3 is built from 21 residues. CDR3 nucleotide sequence: TGTGCCAGCAGCTTTAGGAGATTAACCGAAAGACTAGCGGTTACGAACAATGAGCAGTTCTTC. Its translation: CASSFRRLTERLAVTNNEQFF.

The table lists this clonotype with a few counts. The V and J genes are TRBV5-1 and TRBJ1-5; D perhaps matches TRBD1 (5 bases). Germline V gene data show CDR1 as SGHRS and CDR2 as YFSETQ. V gave up 0 bases and J gave up 4 bases, with 8 bases separating them. This CDR3 is 14 amino acids long. DNA for the CDR3: TGCGCCAGCAGCTTGGAGTCAGGGAATCAGCCCCAGCATTTT. Its protein is CASSLESGNQPQHF.

The chain joins TRBV10-2 to TRBJ2-1; D remains ambiguous. This CDR3 is built from 15 residues. CDR1 WSHSY and CDR2 SAAADI come from the germline V gene. V lost 3 bases and J lost 6, with 15 bases in between. CDR3: CASSDKAVRVNEQFF. CDR3 sequence (DNA): TGCGCCAGCAGTGATAAGGCCGTACGGGTCAATGAGCAGTTCTTC.

This CDR3 reads CASSLRDEQYV. As DNA, the CDR3 is TGTGCCAGCAGTTTAAGGGACGAGCAGTACGTC. V and J are TRBV28 and TRBJ2-7; no firm D call. This CDR3 spans 11 amino acids. Between the trimmed V and J ends, which lost 2 bases and 5 bases, there was a span of 4 bases. Germline V CDR1 and CDR2: MDHEN, SYDVKM.

The V call is TRBV20-1, the J call TRBJ2-3; weak D call: TRBD2 (5 bases). Germline CDR1 and CDR2: DFQATT and SNEGSKA (reference sequence). V shed 4 bases and J shed 3 bases, with 14 bases lying between them. The CDR3 length is 14 residues. CDR3 bases: TGCAGTGCTACGGGGATGGGTAGAACAGATACGCAGTATTTT. This sequence encodes CSATGMGRTDTQYF.

The rearrangement joins TRBV20-1 to TRBJ2-3; 7 bases fit TRBD2. Trimming cost V 1 base and J 2 bases; bases outside gene matches: 12. The CDR3 runs 17 residues. The germline V gene encodes CDR1 DFQATT and CDR2 SNEGSKA (reference sequence). CDR3 sequence reads: CSARGLAESALTDTQYF. CDR3 in DNA: TGCAGTGCTAGAGGGCTAGCGGAGTCGGCACTCACAGATACGCAGTATTTT.

This clonotype was counted between two and nine times. The V gene is TRBV6-4, the J gene TRBJ2-7, with TRBD1 identical over 9 bases. CDR1 is MRHNA, CDR2 SNTAGT, per germline. Losses at the gene ends were 0 bases for V and 5 bases for J; bases not matched to a gene: 5. CDR3 length: 15 amino acids. CDR3 amino acids: CASSDSGDREDEQYV. The CDR3 DNA follows: TGTGCCAGCAGTGACTCTGGGGACAGGGAGGACGAGCAGTACGTC.

This clonotype showed up just a few times. The gene calls are TRBV5-1 and TRBJ2-7; 14 bases agree with TRBD2. Germline lookup yields CDR1 SGHRS and CDR2 YFSETQ. This CDR3 contains 15 residues. Trimming at V came to 0 bases and at J to 6 bases, leaving 2 bases not matched to a gene. CDR3 sequence reads: CASSLAGLAGGEQYF. CDR3 in DNA: TGCGCCAGCAGCTTGGCCGGACTAGCGGGAGGCGAGCAGTACTTC. The full variable domain, in which reference TRBV5-1 and TRBJ2-7 provide the parts outside the CDR3, is KAGVTQTPRYLIKTRGQQVTLSCSPISGHRSVSWYQQTPGQGLQFLFEYFSETQRNKGNFPGRFSGRQFSNSRSEMNVSTLELGDSALYLCASSLAGLAGGEQYFGPGTRLTVT.

The J gene is TRBJ2-2, the V gene TRBV20-1, with unresolved D. Trimming stripped 1 base from V and 0 bases from J, with 9 bases between. CDR1 is DFQATT and CDR2 is SNEGSKA in the germline V gene (reference sequence). The CDR3 has 15 amino acids. CDR3 region: CSARALVSNTGELFF. The CDR3 DNA is TGCAGTGCTAGAGCGCTAGTCTCGAACACCGGGGAGCTGTTTTTT.

This chain uses TRBV5-1 with TRBJ2-1, with D possibly matching TRBD2 (5 bases). CDR1 is SGHRS and CDR2 is YFSETQ in the germline V gene. The CDR3 consists of 15 residues. With 4 bases removed from V and 0 bases from J, the gap between germline ends came to 11 bases. CDR3 sequence reads: CASSDSASSYNEQFF. CDR3 in DNA: TGCGCCAGCAGCGATAGCGCCAGCTCCTACAATGAGCAGTTCTTC.

This clonotype has just a few counts. This chain uses TRBV9 with TRBJ1-2; D is unclear. Deletions cut 0 bases from V and 8 bases from J, with 17 bases between. The CDR3 runs to 15 residues. Germline CDR1 SGDLS, CDR2 YYNGEE. DNA for the CDR3: TGTGCCAGCAGCGTAGCGGCAGGCCCAATAAACGGCTACACCTTC. It codes for CASSVAAGPINGYTF.

This clonotype was observed at least ten times. The V call is TRBV12-3 or TRBV12-4, the J call TRBJ1-2, with TRBD1 matching over 8 bases. The CDR3 is 13 residues long. V dropped 8 bases and J dropped 4; count of bases not matched to a gene: 6. The CDR3 protein is CASGDRGLYGYTF. DNA for the CDR3: TGTGCCAGCGGCGACAGGGGACTCTATGGCTACACCTTC.

This clonotype was detected many times. The chain is built from TRBV4-2 and TRBJ2-1, with a possible D match to TRBD1 (6 bases). V shed 0 bases and J shed 1 base, with 10 bases lying between them. The CDR3 is made up of 16 amino acids. The germline V gene has CDR1 LGHNA and CDR2 YNFKEQ. CDR3 region: CASSQDMQGSYNEQFF. The CDR3 nucleotides read TGTGCCAGCAGCCAAGATATGCAGGGGTCCTACAATGAGCAGTTCTTC.

V and J are TRBV20-1 and TRBJ2-1; perhaps D is TRBD1 or TRBD2 (5 bases each). Germline lookup yields CDR1 DFQATT and CDR2 SNEGSKA (reference sequence). The V end was cut by 4 bases, the J end by 11 bases, with 15 bases between. The CDR3 covers 12 residues. Here the CDR3 reads CSATRDETKQFF. DNA of the CDR3: TGCAGTGCTACCAGGGACGAAACAAAGCAGTTCTTC.